The 10 T cell receptor beta chains below come from one sample, sequenced in a study of memory CD4+ T cells and cytomegalovirus serostatus. Sequencing used immunoSEQ multiplex PCR; TCRdb keeps in-frame clones, though not all of them. The repertoire holds tens of thousands of clones, with approximately 78% as singletons. Single viable CD3+CD4+CD8-CD45RO+ cells were sorted as the memory CD4+ T cells. The sequenced sample was memory CD4+ T cells from blood. The receptors were gathered from an adult in good health and CMV-seronegative.

This chain connects TRBV10-3 to TRBJ2-2; 9 nucleotides agree with TRBD1. Germline V CDR1 and CDR2: ENHRY, SYGVKD. V trimming: 6 bases; J trimming: 5 bases; junction bases outside the gene matches: 10. The CDR3 is 16 amino acids. CDR3 sequence: CAISPTGGGRTGELFF. CDR3 sequence (DNA): TGTGCCATCAGCCCGACAGGGGGGGGACGAACCGGGGAGCTGTTTTTT.

This chain uses TRBV19 with TRBJ1-6, with 7 bases fitting TRBD1. Germline CDR1 and CDR2: LNHDA and SQIVND (reference sequence). Trimming took 10 bases from V and 15 from J; bases not matched to a gene: 9. The CDR3 has 11 amino acids. The CDR3 loop reads CATATGTHLHF. As DNA, the CDR3 is TGTGCCACCGCGACAGGGACTCACCTCCACTTT.

The table lists this clone with a count of one. The CDR3 nucleotides are TGTGCCAGCAGCGTAGGGGAAGGCCTTACGCAGTATTTT. Protein sequence: CASSVGEGLTQYF. The rearrangement joins TRBV9 to TRBJ2-3; D ambiguous. The CDR3 covers 13 residues. The V end was cut by 0 bases, the J end by 8 bases, with 10 bases between. Germline-derived CDR1 and CDR2 are SGDLS and YYNGEE.

The chain uses TRBV5-1 and TRBJ1-6, with 7 bases that match TRBD1. The V and J ends lost 4 bases and 14 bases, in that order; junction bases with no gene match: 12. Germline V gene data show CDR1 as SGHRS and CDR2 as YFSETQ. This CDR3 contains 14 residues. The CDR3, as DNA: TGCGCCAGCAGCCCACGGGACAGCCAACAGACCCTCCACTTT. Protein: CASSPRDSQQTLHF.

This clone was observed a handful of times. The CDR3 DNA reads TGTGCCACCAGCAGAGCCAACAGGAATGAGCAGTTCTTC. Translation: CATSRANRNEQFF. This chain uses TRBV15 with TRBJ2-1; a possible D gene is TRBD1 (5 bases). Germline CDR1 and CDR2: LNHNV and YYDKDF (reference sequence). The CDR3 is 13 residues long. Trimming removed 1 base from V and 7 bases from J, with 8 bases in between.

This clone was found a few times. The V gene is TRBV28, the J gene TRBJ2-7, with D possibly being TRBD1 or TRBD2 (6 bases each). Germline V gene data show CDR1 as MDHEN and CDR2 as SYDVKM. Trimming removed 2 bases at V and 7 bases at J, with 12 bases between. The CDR3 spans 13 residues. This CDR3 reads CASSLGGLWEQYF. The CDR3, as DNA: TGTGCCAGCAGTTTAGGGGGGCTCTGGGAGCAGTACTTC.

The genes are TRBV19 and TRBJ2-3, with 11 bases matching TRBD2. The germline V gene has CDR1 LNHDA and CDR2 SQIVND (reference sequence). V trimming: 5 bases; J trimming: 1 base; junction bases outside the gene matches: 5. The CDR3 runs 16 residues. As DNA, the CDR3 is TGTGCCAGTAGTTTGGGTAGCGGGGGGGGCACAGATACGCAGTATTTT. Translation: CASSLGSGGGTDTQYF.

This chain uses TRBV5-1 with TRBJ1-6, with D possibly being TRBD1 (6 bases). Trimming removed 4 bases from V and 10 bases from J, with 12 bases in between. This CDR3 has 13 amino acids. Looked up from germline, CDR1 is SGHRS and CDR2 is YFSETQ. The DNA for the CDR3 is TGCGCCAGCAGCCCGGGGACACACTCACCCCTCCACTTT. Amino acids: CASSPGTHSPLHF.

This clone showed up just once. The chain couples TRBV5-1 to TRBJ2-7, with D maybe TRBD2 (5 bases). V gave up 4 bases and J gave up 0 bases, with 14 bases separating them. The CDR3 spans 15 residues. The germline V gene encodes CDR1 SGHRS and CDR2 YFSETQ. In DNA, the CDR3 is TGCGCCAGCAGCCTCAGACCCGGGGACTCCTACGAGCAGTACTTC. Protein product: CASSLRPGDSYEQYF.

The gene calls are TRBV10-3 and TRBJ2-5; 7 bases fit TRBD1. This CDR3 has 19 amino acids. The V gene end was trimmed by 0 bases and the J gene end by 4 bases; junction bases not matched to a gene: 17. Looked up from germline, CDR1 is ENHRY and CDR2 is SYGVKD. The CDR3 DNA is TGTGCCATCAGTGAGTCGGGCAGGGGGTCCGCAGGATCGTCAGAGACCCAGTACTTC. Amino acids: CAISESGRGSAGSSETQYF.